Reported below is one T cell receptor (beta chain). What it binds is unknown. The data stem from a study of T cells in Graves' hyperthyroidism and ophthalmopathy. The CDR3 totals 15 residues. Germline V CDR1 and CDR2: MDHEN, SYDVKM. V dropped 6 bases and J dropped 4; count of bases not matched to a gene: 6. Study-wide points: A median approximately 6.8 months before onset, the model predicted ophthalmopathy.

Using RNA transcripts as the source, TCR beta CDR3 regions were amplified. An initial round of RT-PCR targeting the TCR CDR3 relied on the HTBI primer set. TCRdb independently ran MiXCR on the multiplex PCR reads; one entry per CDR3 protein. The repertoire has a few hundred thousand distinct CDR3 sequences, 15% to 20% of them found once; the top ten carry around 28%. For the diagnoses, clinical symptoms, serum thyroxine and TRAb, thyroid ultrasound and orbital computed tomography were used. The PBMCs had their origin in 10 ml of fresh peripheral blood. This rearrangement joins TRBV28 to TRBJ1-4; 9 bases align to TRBD1. The material sequenced was blood. This clonotype was obtained from a woman in her 30s with Graves' ophthalmopathy. The CDR3 region has the DNA TGTGCCAGCAGATATGGGACAGGGCGTAATGAAAAACTGTTTTTT. It translates to CASRYGTGRNEKLFF.